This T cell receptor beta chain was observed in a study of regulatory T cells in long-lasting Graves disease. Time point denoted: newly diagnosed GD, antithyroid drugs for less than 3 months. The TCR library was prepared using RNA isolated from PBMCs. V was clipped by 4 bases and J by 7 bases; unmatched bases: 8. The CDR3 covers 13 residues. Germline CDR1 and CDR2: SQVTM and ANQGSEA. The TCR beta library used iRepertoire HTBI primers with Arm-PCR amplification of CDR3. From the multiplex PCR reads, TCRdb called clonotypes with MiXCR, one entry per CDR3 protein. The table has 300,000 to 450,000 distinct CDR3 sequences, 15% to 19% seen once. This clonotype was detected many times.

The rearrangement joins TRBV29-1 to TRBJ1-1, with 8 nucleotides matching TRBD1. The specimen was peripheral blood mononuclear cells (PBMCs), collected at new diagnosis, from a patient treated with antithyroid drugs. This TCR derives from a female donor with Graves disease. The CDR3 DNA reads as TGCAGCGTTGGTGGCGGACAGGGCGGTGAAGCTTTCTTT. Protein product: CSVGGGQGGEAFF.